This T cell receptor beta chain was sequenced in a study of OX40 agonist ivuxolimab in advanced cancers. Study background: While on treatment, patients had intravenous ivuxolimab at 0.01 to 10 mg/kg every 2 weeks.

Clones were sequenced by immunoSEQ multiplex PCR, and TCRdb holds only the in-frame ones, with some missing. The sample lists 35,000 to 50,000 clones; about 88% were seen once. The V and J ends lost 3 bases and 14 bases, in that order; junction bases with no gene match: 6. CDR1 is MDHEN and CDR2 is SYDVKM in the germline V gene. The CDR3 runs 12 residues. To note about this clone: The antigen is not known.

Study findings and constraints: In a subset of nonresponders, normalized T-cell clonal expansion was also low.

The sequence derives from an adult with an advanced solid tumor such as melanoma, head and neck, liver or kidney cancer. The chain couples TRBV28 to TRBJ2-2; 7 nucleotides line up with TRBD2. The sample was CD4+ or CD8+ T cells sorted from blood, taken in a trial of the OX40 agonist ivuxolimab. CDR3: CASSFSTSYLFF. In DNA, the CDR3 is TGTGCCAGCAGTTTTTCGACTAGCTATCTGTTTTTT. The full variable domain, in which reference TRBV28 and TRBJ2-2 provide the parts outside the CDR3, is DVKVTQSSRYLVKRTGEKVFLECVQDMDHENMFWYRQDPGLGLRLIYFSYDVKMKEKGDIPEGYSVSREKKERFSLILESASTNQTSMYLCASSFSTSYLFFGEGSRLTVL.